This is a list of T cell receptor beta chains from one sample in a study of control samples from healthy donors and cancer patients. Only in-frame clones appear in the TCRdb table, and some are missing; sequencing was by immunoSEQ multiplex PCR. The repertoire holds tens of thousands of clones, with around 85% as singletons. Sequenced sample: PBMCs. These receptors came from a man in his 70s with lung cancer. Each CDR3 is given with its conserved first and last residue. Fields, in order: V gene, D gene, clone size, J gene, CDR3 protein, CDR3 DNA. D genes are given only for firm matches. Clone size is not always given. Where it is, it says once, few, many or a class for expanded clones.

>TRBV2|TRBD2|.|TRBJ2-7
CASSELAGVDEQYF
TGTGCCAGCAGTGAATTAGCGGGGGTAGACGAGCAGTACTTC
>TRBV6-5|TRBD2|.|TRBJ2-1
CASSYSGGAYNEQFF
TGTGCCAGCAGTTACTCGGGAGGGGCTTACAATGAGCAGTTCTTC
>TRBV7-2|.|once|TRBJ1-2
CASSPPGNYGYTF
TGTGCCAGCAGCCCCCCGGGAAACTATGGCTACACCTTC
>TRBV7-9|TRBD2|.|TRBJ2-2
CASSLGRNLAGGTGELFF
TGTGCCAGCAGCTTAGGCCGAAACCTAGCGGGGGGTACCGGGGAGCTGTTTTTT
>TRBV19|.|.|TRBJ2-3
CASSPGQRTDTQYF
TGTGCCAGTAGTCCAGGACAGCGCACAGATACGCAGTATTTT
>TRBV6-4|TRBD2|.|TRBJ2-3
CASSDSSGGTDTQYF
TGTGCCAGCAGTGACTCTAGCGGGGGCACAGATACGCAGTATTTT
>TRBV6-1|.|.|TRBJ1-1
CASSERGDTEAFF
TGTGCCAGCAGTGAACGAGGGGACACTGAAGCTTTCTTT
>TRBV7-2|TRBD1|.|TRBJ1-2
CASSLVTGAGPLSGYTF
TGTGCCAGCAGCTTAGTGACAGGGGCTGGGCCGCTGAGCGGCTACACCTTC
>TRBV14|.|.|TRBJ2-3
CASSQDRGLLKYF
TGTGCCAGCAGCCAAGACCGGGGTTTACTGAAGTATTTT
>TRBV12-5|TRBD2|few|TRBJ2-3
CASGLGSAGADTQYF
TGTGCTAGTGGTTTGGGGTCAGCGGGAGCTGATACGCAGTATTTT
>TRBV3-1/TRBV3-2|TRBD2|.|TRBJ2-3
CASSPALLAGGRGQYF
TGTGCCAGCAGCCCTGCCCTGCTAGCGGGGGGGCGGGGGCAGTATTTT
>TRBV18|.|.|TRBJ1-2
CASSQKRGAEGYTF
TGTGCCAGCTCCCAAAAGAGGGGGGCGGAAGGCTACACCTTC
>TRBV24-1|.|.|TRBJ2-5
CATSDPDRYQETQYF
TGTGCCACCAGTGACCCTGACAGGTACCAAGAGACCCAGTACTTC
>TRBV6-5|.|.|TRBJ2-7
CASRSLGEQYF
TGTGCCAGCAGATCACTAGGGGAGCAGTACTTC
>TRBV7-3|.|.|TRBJ2-1
CASSLTVQSYNEQFF
TGTGCCAGCAGCTTAACAGTCCAGTCCTACAATGAGCAGTTCTTC
>TRBV5-1|TRBD2|once|TRBJ2-3
CASTSLAGGRDTQYF
TGCGCCAGCACCTCTCTAGCGGGGGGGCGGGATACGCAGTATTTT
>TRBV5-1|TRBD1|.|TRBJ2-2
CASRRGTGGTGELFF
TGCGCCAGCAGAAGAGGAACAGGGGGCACCGGGGAGCTGTTTTTT
>TRBV30|TRBD1|.|TRBJ1-5
CAWSPPGQGNQPQHF
TGTGCCTGGAGTCCTCCGGGACAGGGAAATCAGCCCCAGCATTTT
>TRBV2|.|.|TRBJ1-1
CASRFNRDMTEAFF
TGTGCCAGCAGATTCAACAGGGACATGACTGAAGCTTTCTTT
>TRBV5-4|.|.|TRBJ2-1
CASSLIGRDFYNEQFF
TGTGCCAGCAGCTTAATTGGACGGGACTTTTACAATGAGCAGTTCTTC
>TRBV28|TRBD2|few|TRBJ2-1
CASTPSGGAPISYNEQFF
TGTGCCAGTACCCCTAGCGGGGGGGCCCCCATCTCCTACAATGAGCAGTTCTTC
>TRBV6-1|TRBD2|.|TRBJ2-4
CASSEAGAGARNIQYF
TGTGCCAGCAGTGAAGCTGGAGCGGGGGCCAGGAACATTCAGTACTTC
>TRBV15|.|once|TRBJ2-2
CATSGGAAWGTGELFF
TGTGCCACCAGCGGGGGGGCCGCGTGGGGCACCGGGGAGCTGTTTTTT
>TRBV23-1|.|.|TRBJ2-1
CASLRRGRYNEQFF
TGCGCCAGCCTCCGTCGGGGTCGCTACAATGAGCAGTTCTTC
>TRBV2|.|few|TRBJ2-6
CASSRPGRTSGANVLTF
TGTGCCAGCAGTCGGCCGGGACGTACGTCTGGGGCCAACGTCCTGACTTTC
>TRBV5-1|.|.|TRBJ1-4
CASSVGSTNEKLFF
TGCGCCAGCAGCGTCGGATCAACTAATGAAAAACTGTTTTTT
>TRBV27|.|.|TRBJ2-7
CASSATRRQSGLYEQYF
TGTGCCAGCAGTGCCACCCGAAGACAGTCTGGTCTCTACGAGCAGTACTTC
>TRBV7-9|.|.|TRBJ2-1
CASSKGGNTYNEQFF
TGTGCCAGCAGCAAAGGCGGGAACACCTACAATGAGCAGTTCTTC
>TRBV11-2|.|.|TRBJ2-1
CASSPDGGQFF
TGTGCCAGCAGCCCGGACGGGGGGCAGTTCTTC
>TRBV7-9|.|.|TRBJ2-7
CASSPDVDYEQYF
TGTGCCAGCAGCCCGGACGTAGACTACGAGCAGTACTTC
>TRBV5-1|TRBD2|.|TRBJ2-2
CASSLLAGGNTGELFF
TGCGCCAGCAGCTTGCTAGCGGGGGGGAACACCGGGGAGCTGTTTTTT